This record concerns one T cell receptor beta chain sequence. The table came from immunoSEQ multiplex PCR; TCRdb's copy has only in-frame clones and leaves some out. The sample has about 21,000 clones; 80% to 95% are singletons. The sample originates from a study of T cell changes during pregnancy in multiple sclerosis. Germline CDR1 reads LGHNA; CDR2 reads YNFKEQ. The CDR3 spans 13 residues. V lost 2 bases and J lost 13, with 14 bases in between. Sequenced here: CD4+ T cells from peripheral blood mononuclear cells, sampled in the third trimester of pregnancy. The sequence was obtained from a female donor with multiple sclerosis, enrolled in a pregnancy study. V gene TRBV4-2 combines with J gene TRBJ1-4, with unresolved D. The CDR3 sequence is CASSQLGNSGLFF. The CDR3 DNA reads TGTGCCAGCAGCCAACTTGGAAATTCGGGACTGTTTTTT.